This T cell receptor beta chain was profiled in a study of T cell responses to AZD1222 COVID-19 vaccine. On the study more broadly: Both about-4-week and about-12-week second-dose recipients were combined. General study findings and limits: Dominant at 160-218 and 743-854, vaccine-associated CD4 TCRs also spanned spike.

J gave up 7 bases and V 5 bases, and 4 bases lay outside the gene matches. Germline lookup yields CDR1 SGHTA and CDR2 FQGTGA. This CDR3 comprises 14 residues. Sequencing was performed with immunoSEQ multiplex PCR; in TCRdb, only in-frame clones are kept and a portion is missing. Among more than 150,000 clones, 94% were seen once, and the ten largest hold approximately 0.58%. In the case of this clone: The antigen is undetermined.

This specimen consisted of peripheral blood, obtained on day 0 of AZD1222 vaccination. The clonotype comes from an adult in good health. The chain recombines TRBV7-3 with TRBJ1-6; 8 bases map to TRBD1. CDR3 amino acids: CASSRTGLNSPLHF. The DNA for the CDR3 is TGTGCCAGCAGCCGGACAGGGCTGAATTCACCCCTCCACTTT.